The clone carrying this TCR beta chain has a handful of counts. Its antigen is undetermined. V shed 0 bases and J shed 4 bases, with 5 bases lying between them. The CDR3 is 13 amino acids. Germline values: CDR1 LGHNA, CDR2 YNFKEQ. As every portion of the isolated RNA was reverse transcribed, the sequencing read expressed TCRB transcripts. Data came from immunoSEQ multiplex PCR; TCRdb stores just in-frame clones and leaves some out. The data contain roughly 400,000 clones, approximately 15% of them singletons. Sorting with CD45RO/CCR7/CD25/CD127/CD95/CD27 yielded naive, central memory, regulatory and stem-like memory CD4+ cells. Sorted cells reached over 95% purity in every population. This sample is drawn from a study of beta chain features in type 1 diabetes. Looking at the study overall: The examined sorted cells totaled about 98 million across samples. General study results and limits: For Type 1 diabetes patients, all four CD4+ subsets carried TCRB CDR3s that were moderately but significantly shorter.

Material: naive CD4+ T cells from blood. The chain links TRBV4-2 to TRBJ2-3; D is ambiguous. This receptor was obtained from a man aged 30 to 45 in good health. DNA for the CDR3: TGTGCCAGCAGCCAAGATTTGGCAGATACGCAGTATTTT. It is translated as CASSQDLADTQYF.